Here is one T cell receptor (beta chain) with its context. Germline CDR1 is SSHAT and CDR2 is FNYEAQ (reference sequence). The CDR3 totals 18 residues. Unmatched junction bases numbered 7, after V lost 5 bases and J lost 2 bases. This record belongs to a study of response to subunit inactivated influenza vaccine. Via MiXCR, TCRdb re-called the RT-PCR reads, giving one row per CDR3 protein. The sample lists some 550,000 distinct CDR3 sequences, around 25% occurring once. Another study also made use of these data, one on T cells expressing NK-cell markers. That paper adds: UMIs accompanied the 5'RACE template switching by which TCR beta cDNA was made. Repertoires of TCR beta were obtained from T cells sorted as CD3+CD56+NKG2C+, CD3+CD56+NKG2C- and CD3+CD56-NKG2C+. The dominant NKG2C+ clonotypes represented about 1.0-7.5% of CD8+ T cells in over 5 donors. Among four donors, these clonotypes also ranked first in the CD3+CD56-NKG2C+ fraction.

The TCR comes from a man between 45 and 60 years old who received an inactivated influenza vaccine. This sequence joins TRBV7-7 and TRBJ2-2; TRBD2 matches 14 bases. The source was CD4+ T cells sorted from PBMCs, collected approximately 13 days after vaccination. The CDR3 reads CASSRLAGGPYNTGELFF. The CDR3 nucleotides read TGTGCCAGCAGCAGACTAGCGGGAGGGCCTTATAACACCGGGGAGCTGTTTTTT.